Listed here are 7 T cell receptor beta chains from one sample, sequenced in a study of a mutant IDH1 vaccine in newly diagnosed glioma. No antigen has been identified for these receptors. Noted time point: week 35, safety follow-up. With topical imiquimod, each dose of the vaccine consisted of 300 ug of mutant IDH1 20-mer peptide. The method was immunoSEQ multiplex PCR; TCRdb's version includes in-frame clones alone and lacks a portion of them. Seen here are tens of thousands of clones, 85% to 90% observed once, and the top ten hold more than 5.5%. This specimen consisted of PBMCs, obtained from a glioma patient whose treatment included an IDH1 peptide vaccine. All receptors derive from a middle-aged woman with glioma.

V gene TRBV9 combines with J gene TRBJ1-3, with TRBD1 matching 9 bases. The CDR3 runs 15 residues. Germline CDR1 is SGDLS and CDR2 is YYNGEE. J was trimmed by 3 bases and V by 3 bases; bases with no gene match: 4. The CDR3 DNA is TGTGCCAGCAGCGGACCGGGACAGGGTGGAAACACCATATATTTT. It encodes CASSGPGQGGNTIYF.

This chain uses TRBV7-8 with TRBJ2-3, with D possibly being TRBD2 (6 bases). V dropped 4 bases and J dropped 9 bases, with 23 bases sitting between them. CDR3 length: 16 residues. CDR1 and CDR2 from the germline V gene are SGHVS and FQNEAQ. The CDR3 sequence: CASSSTSGGAGETQYF. Here the CDR3 DNA reads TGTGCCAGCAGCTCAACCTCCGGCGGGGCCGGTGAAACGCAGTATTTT. Using reference TRBV7-8 and TRBJ2-3 for the parts outside the CDR3, the full variable domain is GAGVSQSPRYKVAKRGQDVALRCDPISGHVSLFWYQQALGQGPEFLTYFQNEAQLDKSGLPSDRFFAERPEGSVSTLKIQRTQQEDSAVYLCASSSTSGGAGETQYFGPGTRLTVL.

V and J are TRBV5-4 and TRBJ1-2, with D possibly being TRBD1 (6 bases). CDR1 and CDR2 from the germline V gene are SGHNT and YYREEE (reference sequence). V was clipped by 0 bases and J by 6 bases, with 6 bases between them. This CDR3 has 12 amino acids. DNA of the CDR3: TGTGCCAGCAGCTTGGACAGGGATGGCTACACCTTC. Translation gives CASSLDRDGYTF.

This chain uses TRBV6-5 with TRBJ2-7; D gene uncertain. V lost 2 bases to trimming and J lost 0 bases, with 11 bases between them. CDR1 and CDR2 from the germline V gene are MNHEY and SVGAGI. The CDR3 is made up of 15 amino acids. In DNA, the CDR3 is TGTGCCAGCAGTTACGACCATAGGAGCTCCTACGAGCAGTACTTC. Translating gives CASSYDHRSSYEQYF.

V is TRBV2 and J is TRBJ1-2; D is ambiguous. V was clipped by 3 bases and J by 2 bases, with 7 bases between them. From germline, CDR1 is SNHLY and CDR2 FYNNEI. This CDR3 is 13 amino acids long. The CDR3 DNA sequence: TGTGCCAGCAGTGATCTCAGGAACTATGGCTACACCTTC. Its translation: CASSDLRNYGYTF. The variable domain in full, with the rest retrieved from reference TRBV2 and TRBJ1-2, is EPEVTQTPSHQVTQMGQEVILRCVPISNHLYFYWYRQILGQKVEFLVSFYNNEISEKSEIFDDQFSVERPDGSNFTLKIRSTKLEDSAMYFCASSDLRNYGYTFGSGTRLTVV.

The chain joins TRBV11-2 to TRBJ2-1; 9 bases fit TRBD2. Per the germline V gene, CDR1 is SGHAT and CDR2 is FQNNGV. V shed 5 bases, J shed 9 bases, and the junction held 11 bases outside the gene matches. The length of the CDR3 is 15 residues. The CDR3 spells CASSPRAGGRSEQFF. The CDR3 DNA follows: TGTGCCAGCAGCCCCAGGGCGGGGGGGCGGAGTGAGCAGTTCTTC.

The chain employs TRBV4-2 and TRBJ2-7; 9 bases align to TRBD2. After removal of 3 bases from V and 1 base from J, the junction contained 7 bases not matched to a gene. The germline gives CDR1 LGHNA, CDR2 YNFKEQ. This CDR3 has 16 amino acids. The CDR3 DNA follows: TGTGCCAGCAGCCAGGCCCCAGCGGGGGGTTCCTACGAGCAGTACTTC. It yields the protein CASSQAPAGGSYEQYF.